The 4 T cell receptor beta chains below come from one sample, sequenced in a study of control samples from healthy donors and cancer patients (dated by TCRdb to the early 2020s). Library creation used the immunoSEQ multiplex PCR assay. The immuneACCESS repertoire file appears here via TCRdb, limited to in-frame rearrangements. These files lack a portion of the clones; in checked studies, under half of the deficit traces to unresolved V genes, and the cause of the others is not known. The sample table records about 120,000 clones; roughly 91% of these occur just once. The ten largest clones add up to around 1.8% of the sample. The sequencing input was PBMCs. These receptors originate from a man between 50 and 59 years old with head and neck cancer.

This clone was seen more than once but under ten times. The chain links TRBV5-1 to TRBJ2-1; the D gene could be TRBD1 or TRBD2 (6 bases each). CDR3 size: 17 residues. The germline CDR1 and CDR2 sequences are SGHRS and YFSETQ. Trimming removed 3 bases from V and 6 bases from J, with 22 bases in between. In nucleotides, the CDR3 is TGCGCCAGCAGCTCCGTATTAGGGGGGCGCGCCCTCAATGAGCAGTTCTTC. Translated: CASSSVLGGRALNEQFF.

This chain uses TRBV24-1 with TRBJ2-6; no clear D gene. The CDR3 is 14 amino acids. V shed 1 base and J shed 4 bases, with 4 bases lying between them. The germline gives CDR1 KGHDR, CDR2 SFDVKD. The CDR3 is CATSDLSGANVLTF. CDR3 sequence (DNA): TGTGCCACCAGTGATTTATCGGGGGCCAACGTCCTGACTTTC.

The table lists this clone with a few counts. The chain carries TRBV7-9 and TRBJ1-2, with a tentative D call TRBD1 (5 bases). Between the trimmed V and J ends, which lost 1 base and 4 bases, there was a span of 7 bases. Germline lookup yields CDR1 SEHNR and CDR2 FQNEAQ (reference sequence). This CDR3 comprises 13 residues. CDR3 protein: CASSLGQFYGYTF. CDR3 coding DNA: TGTGCCAGCAGCTTAGGACAGTTCTATGGCTACACCTTC.

This chain links TRBV4-3 with TRBJ2-5, with a weak D call TRBD2 (7 bases). Trimming shortened V by 0 bases and J by 4 bases, and 15 bases separated the two germline ends. From germline, CDR1 is LGHNA and CDR2 YSLEER. This CDR3 spans 16 amino acids. CDR3 region: CASSQERGRGGETQYF. CDR3 DNA sequence: TGCGCCAGCAGCCAAGAACGGGGAAGGGGGGGAGAGACCCAGTACTTC.